The entry that follows covers one TCR beta chain sequence. PCR was performed using 60 Vbeta and 13 Jbeta primers. Only in-frame clones appear in the TCRdb table, and some are missing; sequencing was by immunoSEQ multiplex PCR. The sample includes under 200,000 clones, more than 70% of them seen just once. The data are from a study of cytomegalovirus exposure and HLA in healthy donors. Overall study context: One earlier analysis, a look at some 180 million T cells, found some 120 million unique TCR beta sequences.

The germline V gene has CDR1 ENHRY and CDR2 SYGVKD. The CDR3 is 11 residues long. Deletions cut 10 bases from V and 5 bases from J, with 8 bases between. This chain joins TRBV10-3 and TRBJ1-4; D gene unclear. The sequenced sample consisted of PBMCs. The TCR comes from a male donor in good health and CMV-seronegative. CDR3: CATGRNEKLFF. CDR3 sequence (DNA): TGTGCCACCGGTAGAAATGAAAAACTGTTTTTT.